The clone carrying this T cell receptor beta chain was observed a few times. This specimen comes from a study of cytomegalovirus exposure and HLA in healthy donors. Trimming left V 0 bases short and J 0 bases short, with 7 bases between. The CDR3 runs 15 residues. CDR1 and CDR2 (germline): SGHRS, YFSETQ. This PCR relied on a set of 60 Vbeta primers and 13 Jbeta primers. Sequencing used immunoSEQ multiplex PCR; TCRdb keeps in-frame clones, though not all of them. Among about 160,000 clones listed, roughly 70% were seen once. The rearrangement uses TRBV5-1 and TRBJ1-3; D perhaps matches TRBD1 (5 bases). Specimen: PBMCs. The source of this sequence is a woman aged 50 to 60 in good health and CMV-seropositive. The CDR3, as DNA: TGCGCCAGCAGCTTGGACACAGGCTCTGGAAACACCATATATTTT. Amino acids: CASSLDTGSGNTIYF. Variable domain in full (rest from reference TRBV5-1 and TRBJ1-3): KAGVTQTPRYLIKTRGQQVTLSCSPISGHRSVSWYQQTPGQGLQFLFEYFSETQRNKGNFPGRFSGRQFSNSRSEMNVSTLELGDSALYLCASSLDTGSGNTIYFGEGSWLTVV.